Listed here are 24 T cell receptor beta chains from one sample, sequenced in a study of response to subunit inactivated influenza vaccine. MiXCR was run by TCRdb on the RT-PCR reads, yielding one entry per CDR3 protein. Among hundreds of thousands of distinct CDR3 sequences listed, about 11% were seen once. The same data also contributed to another study, on T cells expressing NK-cell markers. That paper states: Template switching by 5'RACE with UMIs generated the TCR beta cDNA.

Specimen: PBMCs from blood, collected on the day of vaccination. The receptors were gathered from a man aged 50-60 years who received an inactivated influenza vaccine.

This clonotype was seen only a few times. The J gene is TRBJ1-2, the V gene TRBV4-2; no definite D call. The CDR3 spans 13 residues. The V and J ends lost 8 bases and 4 bases respectively, with 14 bases between them. CDR1 LGHNA and CDR2 YNFKEQ come from the germline V gene. The CDR3 nucleotides read TGTGCCAGCGGATTTGAAGAAGTCTATGGCTACACCTTC. This translates into CASGFEEVYGYTF.

The sample holds a few counts of this clonotype. J is TRBJ2-3 and V is TRBV20-1; 9 nucleotides match TRBD2. V was pared by 6 bases and J by 7 bases, with 2 bases of the junction left unmatched. Germline V gene data show CDR1 as DFQATT and CDR2 as SNEGSKA (reference sequence). This CDR3 comprises 11 residues. The CDR3 loop is CSAGLAHTQYF. Here the CDR3 DNA reads TGCAGTGCGGGACTAGCTCATACGCAGTATTTT.

The J gene is TRBJ2-7, the V gene TRBV6-2 or TRBV6-3, with D perhaps matching TRBD2 (6 bases). The CDR3 totals 15 residues. V was clipped by 4 bases and J by 0 bases, with 13 bases between them. The V gene's germline CDR1 is MNHEY and CDR2 SVGEGT. CDR3 coding DNA: TGTGCCAGCAGTTCTGGTAGCGGATACTCCTACGAGCAGTACTTC. Translated: CASSSGSGYSYEQYF.

Many counts were recorded for this clonotype. The chain joins TRBV10-3 to TRBJ1-2; 7 positions agree with TRBD1. The CDR3 sequence is 14 residues long. Germline assignment: CDR1 ENHRY and CDR2 SYGVKD. V gave up 0 bases and J gave up 7 bases; unmatched junction bases: 5. The CDR3, as DNA: TGTGCCATCAGTGAGTCCGACAGGGTCGGTGGCTACACCTTC. Protein: CAISESDRVGGYTF.

V is TRBV5-4 and J is TRBJ2-7; possible D gene TRBD2, 5 bases. Germline-derived CDR1 and CDR2 are SGHNT and YYREEE (reference sequence). The CDR3 runs to 15 residues. The V end lost 0 bases, the J end lost 0 bases, and 10 bases lay between the germline ends. The CDR3 loop reads CASSLVGLGSYEQYF. The CDR3 bases are TGTGCCAGCAGCTTGGTTGGACTCGGCTCCTACGAGCAGTACTTC.

This clonotype was observed a handful of times. This chain uses TRBV13 with TRBJ2-7; TRBD1 matches 8 bases. Germline-derived CDR1 and CDR2 are PRHDT and FYEKMQ (reference sequence). J lost 0 bases, V lost 5 bases, and 9 bases had no gene match. The CDR3 consists of 16 residues. CDR3 protein: CASSPPWTGPSYEQYF. For the CDR3, the DNA is TGTGCCAGCAGCCCCCCATGGACAGGGCCCTCCTACGAGCAGTACTTC.

The chain has TRBV28 and TRBJ2-7; 8 bases map to TRBD1. Unmatched junction bases numbered 8, after V lost 7 bases and J lost 3 bases. Germline assignment: CDR1 MDHEN and CDR2 SYDVKM. The CDR3 contains 14 residues. Here the CDR3 reads CASNPGGRVYEQYF. The CDR3, as DNA: TGTGCCAGCAATCCAGGGGGCCGTGTCTACGAGCAGTACTTC.

This chain joins TRBV29-1 and TRBJ2-2; D gene ambiguous. Trimming left V 4 bases short and J 5 bases short, with 5 bases between. This CDR3 contains 11 residues. In germline, CDR1 is SQVTM, CDR2 ANQGSEA. CDR3 coding DNA: TGCAGCGTTGTAAGAACCGGGGAGCTGTTTTTT. Its translation is CSVVRTGELFF.

J is TRBJ2-1 and V is TRBV24-1; a possible D gene is TRBD2 (7 bases). Trimming removed 4 bases from V and 9 bases from J, with 24 bases in between. Per the germline V gene, CDR1 is KGHDR and CDR2 is SFDVKD. CDR3 length equals 17 residues. CDR3 region: CATSETLKGGGLGEQFF. The CDR3 bases are TGTGCCACCAGTGAAACCCTGAAGGGGGGGGGTTTGGGTGAGCAGTTCTTC.

The gene calls are TRBV2 and TRBJ2-6; maybe TRBD1 (6 bases). Germline V gene sequence: CDR1 SNHLY, CDR2 FYNNEI. The CDR3 consists of 16 residues. The V and J ends lost 7 bases and 0 bases respectively, with 13 bases between them. Here the CDR3 reads CASMAGAPSGANVLTF. In DNA, the CDR3 is TGTGCCAGCATGGCAGGGGCCCCCTCTGGGGCCAACGTCCTGACTTTC. Drawing the rest from reference TRBV2 and TRBJ2-6, the complete variable domain is EPEVTQTPSHQVTQMGQEVILRCVPISNHLYFYWYRQILGQKVEFLVSFYNNEISEKSEIFDDQFSVERPDGSNFTLKIRSTKLEDSAMYFCASMAGAPSGANVLTFGAGSRLTVL.

The chain employs TRBV9 and TRBJ2-1, with 7 bases matching TRBD2. Germline V gene lookup returns CDR1 SGDLS and CDR2 YYNGEE. CDR3 length: 16 amino acids. Trimming at V came to 3 bases and at J to 3 bases, leaving 9 bases not matched to a gene. The CDR3 DNA is TGTGCCAGCAGCGACGGACCGGGACTAATCTACAATGAGCAGTTCTTC. Translating it yields CASSDGPGLIYNEQFF.

The chain combines TRBV10-3 with TRBJ2-5; 8 positions match TRBD2. J was trimmed by 2 bases and V by 5 bases; bases with no gene match: 4. There are 14 residues in the CDR3. Looked up from germline, CDR1 is ENHRY and CDR2 is SYGVKD. The CDR3 bases are TGTGCCATCAGTCGGGAGGGGGGACAAGAGACCCAGTACTTC. Amino acid sequence: CAISREGGQETQYF.

This chain uses TRBV30 with TRBJ1-5; a possible D gene is TRBD1 (6 bases). V shed 0 bases and J shed 5 bases, with 11 bases lying between them. The CDR3 is 14 residues long. Germline values: CDR1 GTSNPN, CDR2 SVGIG (reference sequence). The CDR3 protein is CAWSVVGGDQPQHF. The CDR3 DNA reads TGTGCCTGGAGTGTAGTAGGGGGGGATCAGCCCCAGCATTTT.

The chain joins TRBV28 to TRBJ1-2, with TRBD1 matching 12 bases. Germline assignment: CDR1 MDHEN and CDR2 SYDVKM. The CDR3 covers 16 residues. V was pared by 5 bases and J by 6 bases, with 10 bases of the junction left unmatched. This CDR3 reads CASSPGQGARYHGYTF. DNA for the CDR3: TGTGCCAGCAGTCCGGGACAGGGGGCGCGGTATCATGGCTACACCTTC.

The chain couples TRBV2 to TRBJ2-4; 9 nucleotides match TRBD2. The CDR3 is 15 amino acids. J was trimmed by 5 bases and V by 9 bases; bases with no gene match: 11. Germline CDR1 SNHLY, CDR2 FYNNEI. The CDR3 sequence: CASTRIAGVQNIQYF. CDR3 sequence (DNA): TGTGCCAGTACACGGATAGCGGGAGTCCAAAACATTCAGTACTTC.

The chain uses TRBV7-9 and TRBJ2-7, with TRBD2 matching 11 bases. Germline lookup yields CDR1 SEHNR and CDR2 FQNEAQ (reference sequence). The CDR3 extends over 16 amino acids. The V segment lost 5 bases and the J segment 4 bases; nucleotides outside the gene matches: 10. The CDR3 protein is CASSVTSGSGPYEQYF. As DNA, the CDR3 is TGTGCCAGCAGCGTAACTAGCGGGAGCGGCCCGTACGAGCAGTACTTC.

The rearrangement links TRBV5-5 to TRBJ2-7; no reliable D call. This CDR3 contains 14 residues. V dropped 6 bases and J dropped 0 bases, with 13 bases sitting between them. Germline loops: CDR1 SGHKS, CDR2 YYEKEE (reference sequence). This chain's CDR3 is CASTAAPSSYEQYF. The CDR3 coding sequence is TGTGCCAGCACCGCCGCACCTAGCTCCTACGAGCAGTACTTC. Full variable domain (remainder filled in from reference TRBV5-5 and TRBJ2-7): DAGVTQSPTHLIKTRGQQVTLRCSPISGHKSVSWYQQVLGQGPQFIFQYYEKEERGRGNFPDRFSARQFPNYSSELNVNALLLGDSALYLCASTAAPSSYEQYFGPGTRLTVT.

This clonotype was seen a few times. Here the CDR3 reads CSAREGSGRGYEQYF. The CDR3, as DNA: TGCAGTGCTAGAGAAGGTAGCGGGAGAGGGTACGAGCAGTACTTC. The chain recombines TRBV20-1 with TRBJ2-7; 9 bases match TRBD2. The ends lost 0 bases at V and 4 bases at J; junction bases unmatched: 7. The CDR3 is made up of 15 amino acids. CDR1 is DFQATT and CDR2 is SNEGSKA in the germline V gene (reference sequence).

This clonotype was counted only a few times. The rearrangement uses TRBV6-1 and TRBJ1-2; D is unresolved. Trimming took off 8 bases at V and 0 bases at J, with 13 bases between the two ends. The CDR3 is 14 amino acids. CDR1 is MNHNS, CDR2 SASEGT, per germline. The CDR3 DNA reads as TGTGCCAGCCGCGCCCCGTCGGCTAACTATGGCTACACCTTC. Its protein product is CASRAPSANYGYTF.

The chain uses TRBV7-2 and TRBJ1-6; D remains unclear. Per the germline V gene, CDR1 is SGHTA and CDR2 is FQGNSA. V was shortened by 2 bases and J by 8 bases, with 7 bases between the two germline ends. The CDR3 covers 13 residues. The CDR3 loop reads CASSLNRDSPLHF. CDR3 sequence (DNA): TGTGCCAGCAGCTTAAACAGAGATTCACCCCTCCACTTT.

This chain connects TRBV4-1 to TRBJ2-3; D possibly matches TRBD1 or TRBD2 (5 bases each). The CDR3 has 14 amino acids. Trimming left V 3 bases short and J 4 bases short, with 11 bases between. The germline V gene has CDR1 MGHRA and CDR2 YSYEKL. CDR3 loop: CASSQGPGPDTQYF. Here the CDR3 DNA reads TGCGCCAGCAGCCAGGGCCCGGGGCCAGATACGCAGTATTTT.

The chain is built from TRBV6-1 and TRBJ2-7, with a possible D match to TRBD2 (6 bases). The CDR3 has 13 residues. From germline, CDR1 is MNHNS and CDR2 SASEGT. The germline V and J ends were trimmed by 10 bases and 3 bases, with 16 bases remaining between them. CDR3: CATLSGRSYEQYF. DNA of the CDR3: TGTGCCACCCTCTCCGGGAGAAGCTACGAGCAGTACTTC.

This clonotype was detected a few times. The chain combines TRBV29-1 with TRBJ1-2; maybe TRBD1 (5 bases). Germline V gene sequence: CDR1 SQVTM, CDR2 ANQGSEA. V was shortened by 0 bases and J by 8 bases, with 16 bases between the two germline ends. The CDR3 has 14 residues. The CDR3: CSVEDVGSGPGYTF. The CDR3 coding sequence is TGCAGCGTTGAAGACGTGGGGTCAGGGCCCGGCTACACCTTC. The full variable domain, with the rest looked up from reference TRBV29-1 and TRBJ1-2, is SAVISQKPSRDICQRGTSLTIQCQVDSQVTMMFWYRQQPGQSLTLIATANQGSEATYESGFVIDKFPISRPNLTFSTLTVSNMSPEDSSIYLCSVEDVGSGPGYTFGSGTRLTVV.

This clonotype has a handful of counts. The rearrangement uses TRBV9 and TRBJ2-1; no clear D. CDR3 length equals 16 residues. V shed 0 bases and J shed 0 bases, with 10 bases lying between them. CDR1 is SGDLS and CDR2 is YYNGEE in the germline V gene. For the CDR3, the DNA is TGTGCCAGCAGCGTAGGCGGTGAGAGCTCCTACAATGAGCAGTTCTTC. This gives the protein CASSVGGESSYNEQFF. Based on the CDR3 plus reference TRBV9 and TRBJ2-1, the full variable domain is DSGVTQTPKHLITATGQRVTLRCSPRSGDLSVYWYQQSLDQGLQFLIQYYNGEERAKGNILERFSAQQFPDLHSELNLSSLELGDSALYFCASSVGGESSYNEQFFGPGTRLTVL.